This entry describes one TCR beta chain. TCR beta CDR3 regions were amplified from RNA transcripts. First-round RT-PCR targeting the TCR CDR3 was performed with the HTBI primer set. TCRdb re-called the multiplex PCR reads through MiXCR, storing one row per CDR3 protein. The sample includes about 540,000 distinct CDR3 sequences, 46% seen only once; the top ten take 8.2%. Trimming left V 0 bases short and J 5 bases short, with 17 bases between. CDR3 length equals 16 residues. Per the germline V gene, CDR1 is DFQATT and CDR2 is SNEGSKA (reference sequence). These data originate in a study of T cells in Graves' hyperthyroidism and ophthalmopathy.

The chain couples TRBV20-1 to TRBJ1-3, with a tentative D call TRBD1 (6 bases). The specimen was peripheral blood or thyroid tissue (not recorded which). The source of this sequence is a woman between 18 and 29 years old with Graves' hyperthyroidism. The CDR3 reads CSARDIRGGYRNTIYF. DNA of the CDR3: TGCAGTGCTAGAGATATCAGGGGCGGCTATCGAAACACCATATATTTT.